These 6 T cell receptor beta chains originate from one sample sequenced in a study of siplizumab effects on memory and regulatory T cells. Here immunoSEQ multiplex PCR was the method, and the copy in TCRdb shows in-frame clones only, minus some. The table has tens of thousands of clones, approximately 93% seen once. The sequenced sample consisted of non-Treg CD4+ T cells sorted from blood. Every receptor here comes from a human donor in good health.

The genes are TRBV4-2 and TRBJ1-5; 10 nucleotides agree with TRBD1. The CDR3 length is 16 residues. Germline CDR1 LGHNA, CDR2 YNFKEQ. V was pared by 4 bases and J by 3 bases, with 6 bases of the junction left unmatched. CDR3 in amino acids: CASSRGTGADNQPQHF. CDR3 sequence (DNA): TGTGCCAGCAGCCGCGGGACAGGGGCTGACAATCAGCCCCAGCATTTT.

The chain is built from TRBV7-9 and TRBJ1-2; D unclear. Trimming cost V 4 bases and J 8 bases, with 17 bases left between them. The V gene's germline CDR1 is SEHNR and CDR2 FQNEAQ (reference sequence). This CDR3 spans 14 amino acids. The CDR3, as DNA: TGTGCCAGCAGCTCCGCGGCGGGAGGCCGGGGCTACACCTTC. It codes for CASSSAAGGRGYTF. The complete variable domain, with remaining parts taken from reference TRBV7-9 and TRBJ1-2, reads DTGVSQNPRHKITKRGQNVTFRCDPISEHNRLYWYRQTLGQGPEFLTYFQNEAQLEKSRLLSDRFSAERPKGSFSTLEIQRTEQGDSAMYLCASSSAAGGRGYTFGSGTRLTVV.

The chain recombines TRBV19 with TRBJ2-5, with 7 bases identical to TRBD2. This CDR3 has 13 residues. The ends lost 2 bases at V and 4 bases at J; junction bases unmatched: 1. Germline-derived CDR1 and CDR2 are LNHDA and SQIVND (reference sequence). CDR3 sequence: CASSISGGETQYF. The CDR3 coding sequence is TGTGCCAGTAGTATATCGGGGGGAGAGACCCAGTACTTC.

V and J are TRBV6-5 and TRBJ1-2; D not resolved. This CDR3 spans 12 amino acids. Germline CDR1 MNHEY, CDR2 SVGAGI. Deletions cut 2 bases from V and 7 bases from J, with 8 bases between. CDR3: CASSYKGFGYTF. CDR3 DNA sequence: TGTGCCAGCAGTTACAAGGGATTTGGCTACACCTTC.

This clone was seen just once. Here the CDR3 reads CASSSYRGRGETQYF. The CDR3 nucleotides are TGCGCCAGCAGCTCCTACAGGGGGCGTGGGGAGACCCAGTACTTC. The V call is TRBV5-1, the J call TRBJ2-5; 9 nucleotides match TRBD1. The CDR3 has 15 residues. Germline CDR1 and CDR2: SGHRS and YFSETQ. V was pared by 3 bases and J by 5 bases, with 8 bases of the junction left unmatched.

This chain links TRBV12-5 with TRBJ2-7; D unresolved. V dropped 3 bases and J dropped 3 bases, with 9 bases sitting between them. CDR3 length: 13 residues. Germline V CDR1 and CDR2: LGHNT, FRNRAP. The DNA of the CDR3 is TGTGCTAGTGGTTTTATTGGAGACTACGAGCAGTACTTC. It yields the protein CASGFIGDYEQYF.